A single TCR beta chain is shown here with its context. The data are from a study of T cell responses to AZD1222 COVID-19 vaccine. Sequenced by immunoSEQ multiplex PCR; TCRdb stores in-frame clones only, minus some. The table has 250,000 to 300,000 clones, approximately 94% seen once; the top ten hold around 0.6%. The source of this sequence is an adult who received the AZD1222 COVID-19 vaccine. Source: peripheral blood, taken 28 days after the second AZD1222 dose.

CDR3 DNA sequence: TGTGCCAGCAGCGTCAGGGACCCGAACACCGGGGAGCTGTTTTTT. Residues: CASSVRDPNTGELFF. The V gene is TRBV9, the J gene TRBJ2-2, with D tentatively TRBD1 or TRBD2 (5 bases each). Germline loops: CDR1 SGDLS, CDR2 YYNGEE. There are 15 residues in the CDR3. Trimming shortened V by 2 bases and J by 0 bases, and 8 bases separated the two germline ends.